Sequencing of this TCR beta chain was carried out in a study of OX40 agonist ivuxolimab in advanced cancers. Study-wide context: Patients received the agonistic anti-OX40 (CD134) antibody ivuxolimab. Prior therapy, whether anti-PD-1, anti-PD-L1 or anti-CTLA-4, was allowed, and about 39% had some. Study-wide results and limits: Among some nonresponders, normalized T-cell clonal expansion was also low. Mean expanded clone counts were higher in CD8+ than CD4+ T cells.

Of note for this clone: The target antigen is unknown.

The CDR3 has 15 residues. The trim removed 4 bases at V and 1 base at J, leaving 5 bases unmatched. The germline V gene encodes CDR1 WNHNN and CDR2 SYGVQD (reference sequence). Data came from immunoSEQ multiplex PCR; TCRdb stores just in-frame clones and leaves some out. Of about 110,000 clones in the sample, more than 85% were seen once. The sequencing here drew on CD4+ or CD8+ T cells sorted from blood, taken in a trial of the OX40 agonist ivuxolimab. The clonotype comes from an adult with an advanced solid tumor such as melanoma, head and neck, liver or kidney cancer. The gene calls are TRBV10-1 and TRBJ2-3, with 7 bases that match TRBD1. As DNA, the CDR3 is TGCGCCAGCAGTGTAGGGCAGGGGGGCACAGATACGCAGTATTTT. Protein product: CASSVGQGGTDTQYF.